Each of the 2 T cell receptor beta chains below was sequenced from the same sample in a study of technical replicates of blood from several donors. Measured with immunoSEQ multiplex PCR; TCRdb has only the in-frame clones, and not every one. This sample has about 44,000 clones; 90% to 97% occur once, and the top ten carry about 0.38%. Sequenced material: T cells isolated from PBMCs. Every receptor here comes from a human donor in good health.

The CDR3 sequence is CASSLKSGTKNTEAFF. The CDR3 nucleotides read TGTGCCAGCAGTTTAAAGTCCGGGACAAAGAACACTGAAGCTTTCTTT. V and J are TRBV27 and TRBJ1-1; tentative D call: TRBD1 (6 bases). Germline CDR1 is MNHEY and CDR2 is SMNVEV (reference sequence). The CDR3 is 16 residues long. Trimming took 2 bases from V and 1 from J, leaving 14 bases between them.

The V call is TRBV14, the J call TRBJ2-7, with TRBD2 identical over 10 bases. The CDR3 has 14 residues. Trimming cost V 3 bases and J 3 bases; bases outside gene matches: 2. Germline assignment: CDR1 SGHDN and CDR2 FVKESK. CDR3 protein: CASSHGTSDYEQYF. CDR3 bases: TGTGCCAGCAGCCATGGGACTAGCGACTACGAGCAGTACTTC.